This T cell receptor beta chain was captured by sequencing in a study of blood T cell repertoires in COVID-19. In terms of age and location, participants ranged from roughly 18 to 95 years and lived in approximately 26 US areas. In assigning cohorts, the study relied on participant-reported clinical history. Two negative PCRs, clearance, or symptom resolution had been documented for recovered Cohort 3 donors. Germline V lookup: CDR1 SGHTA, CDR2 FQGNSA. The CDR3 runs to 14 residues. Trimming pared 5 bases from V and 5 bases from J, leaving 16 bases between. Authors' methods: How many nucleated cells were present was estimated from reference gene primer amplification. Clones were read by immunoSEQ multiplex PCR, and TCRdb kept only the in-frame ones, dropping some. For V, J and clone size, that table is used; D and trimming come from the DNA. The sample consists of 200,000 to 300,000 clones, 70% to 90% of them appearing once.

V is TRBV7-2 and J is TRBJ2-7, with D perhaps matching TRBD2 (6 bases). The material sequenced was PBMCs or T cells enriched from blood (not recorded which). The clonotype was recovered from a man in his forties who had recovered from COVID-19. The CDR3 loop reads CASSVVAGRDEQYF. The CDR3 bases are TGTGCCAGCAGCGTAGTGGCGGGGAGAGACGAGCAGTACTTC.